The sequence of this T cell receptor (beta chain) was determined in a study of shared clonotypes between healthy human individuals. Profiling relied on immunoSEQ multiplex PCR, and the TCRdb table lists in-frame clones only, not all of them. The sample has 2.5 million or so clones, around 90% seen once; the top ten hold roughly 0.13%. The CDR3 covers 12 residues. V was shortened by 6 bases and J by 2 bases, with 8 bases between the two germline ends. Germline CDR1 is MNHEY and CDR2 is SVGAGI. The specimen sequenced was naive CD4+ T cells sorted from blood. Subset given: CD45RA+ positively selected. The source is a man in his late teens or twenties in good health. The V gene is TRBV6-5, the J gene TRBJ2-7; D might be TRBD1 (5 bases). The CDR3 protein is CASSLGAYEQYF. CDR3 nucleotides: TGTGCCAGCAGCTTAGGGGCCTACGAGCAGTACTTC.